The 7 T cell receptor beta chains below all came from one sample that was sequenced in a study of cytomegalovirus exposure and HLA in healthy donors. Researchers ran the PCR with 60 Vbeta and 13 Jbeta primers. Clones were read by immunoSEQ multiplex PCR, and TCRdb kept only the in-frame ones, dropping some. The sample contains some 110,000 clones, around 75% of which appear only once. Sequencing input: PBMCs. The receptors shown here come from a woman younger than 30 in good health and CMV-seronegative.

The rearrangement joins TRBV20-1 to TRBJ1-1; D is possibly TRBD1 (5 bases). The CDR3 has 11 amino acids. CDR1 and CDR2 from the germline V gene are DFQATT and SNEGSKA (reference sequence). The V gene lost 6 bases and the J gene lost 4 bases, with 9 bases spanning the gap. The CDR3 DNA follows: TGCAGTGCCCCAAGGGGCACTGAAGCTTTCTTT. Translating gives CSAPRGTEAFF.

The V call is TRBV6-5, the J call TRBJ1-3; D might be TRBD1 (5 bases). The V and J ends lost 2 bases and 0 bases respectively, with 8 bases between them. Germline V lookup: CDR1 MNHEY, CDR2 SVGAGI. The CDR3 sequence is 15 residues long. The chain's CDR3 is CASSYTGGSGNTIYF. The CDR3, as DNA: TGTGCCAGCAGTTACACGGGGGGCTCTGGAAACACCATATATTTT.

This clone was seen at least ten times. The rearrangement joins TRBV5-6 to TRBJ1-4; tentative D call: TRBD1 (5 bases). Trimming cost V 3 bases and J 0 bases, with 15 bases left between them. The CDR3 consists of 17 residues. Looked up from germline, CDR1 is SGHDT and CDR2 is YYEEEE. CDR3 sequence (DNA): TGTGCCAGCAGCTCATTTGTGCAGGGTCCAACTAATGAAAAACTGTTTTTT. Protein sequence: CASSSFVQGPTNEKLFF.

This clone was found a few times. The V and J genes are TRBV11-2 and TRBJ2-3, with TRBD2 identical over 7 bases. The germline V gene has CDR1 SGHAT and CDR2 FQNNGV. The CDR3 totals 13 residues. With 5 bases clipped from V and 1 base from J, the junction kept 0 bases outside the gene matches. CDR3 bases: TGTGCCAGCAGCCTAGCGGGCACAGATACGCAGTATTTT. The encoded protein is CASSLAGTDTQYF.

The chain carries TRBV5-1 and TRBJ2-7; 8 bases are a match to TRBD1. The CDR3 is 15 amino acids. Germline V lookup: CDR1 SGHRS, CDR2 YFSETQ. With 0 bases clipped from V and 7 bases from J, the junction kept 9 bases outside the gene matches. The DNA for the CDR3 is TGCGCCAGCAGCTTGGGTTCGACAGGGGCTGGGGAGCAGTACTTC. This codes for CASSLGSTGAGEQYF.

This clone was picked up one time. This chain links TRBV25-1 with TRBJ2-3; D possibly corresponds to TRBD2 (6 bases). The CDR3 loop spans 17 amino acids. The V end lost 1 base, the J end lost 1 base, and 15 bases lay between the germline ends. The V gene's germline CDR1 is MGHDK and CDR2 SYGVNS. The CDR3 spells CASSELGGNPGTDTQYF. CDR3 nucleotides: TGTGCCAGCAGTGAATTGGGCGGGAATCCAGGCACAGATACGCAGTATTTT. The full variable domain, completed using reference TRBV25-1 and TRBJ2-3, is EADIYQTPRYLVIGTGKKITLECSQTMGHDKMYWYQQDPGMELHLIHYSYGVNSTEKGDLSSESTVSRIRTEHFPLTLESARPSHTSQYLCASSELGGNPGTDTQYFGPGTRLTVL.

The gene calls are TRBV15 and TRBJ1-6; D gene unclear. V was shortened by 2 bases and J by 12 bases, with 8 bases between the two germline ends. The CDR3 is made up of 12 amino acids. Looked up from germline, CDR1 is LNHNV and CDR2 is YYDKDF (reference sequence). The CDR3 here is CATSRNVRPLHF. CDR3 DNA: TGTGCCACCAGCAGAAACGTTAGACCCCTCCACTTT.